The 20 T cell receptor beta chains below come from one sample, sequenced in a study of human T cells and chemical hapten exposure. The time point was: pre-sensitization, week 0. The sample's treatment: therapeutic diphenylcyclopropenone sensitization with weekly scalp DPC. TCRdb analysed the RACE reads with MiXCR anew, one entry per CDR3 protein. The sample consists of tens of thousands of distinct CDR3 sequences, over 8% of them appearing once. The material sequenced was whole blood, taken in connection with sensitization to the hapten diphenylcyclopropenone (DPC). The receptors stem from a woman aged 40 to 50 with alopecia areata. Some clones in this sample may be carry-over from other donors' samples.

This clonotype was found many times. The chain couples TRBV7-2 to TRBJ1-6, with D hard to call. Germline values: CDR1 SGHTA, CDR2 FQGNSA. V was cut by 6 bases and J by 7 bases, with 13 bases left in between. CDR3 size: 14 residues. The CDR3 loop is CASSFGVANSPLHF. The CDR3 bases are TGTGCCAGCAGTTTCGGGGTAGCCAATTCACCCCTCCACTTT.

The V gene is TRBV28, the J gene TRBJ2-3; D perhaps matches TRBD2 (6 bases). The CDR3 is 18 amino acids. The germline V and J ends were trimmed by 5 bases and 0 bases, with 21 bases remaining between them. Germline V lookup: CDR1 MDHEN, CDR2 SYDVKM. The CDR3 protein is CASSGGAETFTSTDTQYF. In DNA, the CDR3 is TGTGCCAGCAGTGGAGGGGCGGAGACCTTCACTAGCACAGATACGCAGTATTTT. The full variable domain, completed using reference TRBV28 and TRBJ2-3, is DVKVTQSSRYLVKRTGEKVFLECVQDMDHENMFWYRQDPGLGLRLIYFSYDVKMKEKGDIPEGYSVSREKKERFSLILESASTNQTSMYLCASSGGAETFTSTDTQYFGPGTRLTVL.

A few counts support this clonotype. This chain uses TRBV4-1 with TRBJ1-6, with 8 bases aligning to TRBD1. Trimming cost V 8 bases and J 5 bases; bases outside gene matches: 11. The CDR3 length is 16 residues. Germline V CDR1 and CDR2: MGHRA, YSYEKL. The DNA of the CDR3 is TGCGCCAGCTCGGCGTTAGGACAGGGAGATAATTCACCCCTCCACTTT. Translated: CASSALGQGDNSPLHF.

This clonotype was recorded many times. The rearrangement joins TRBV29-1 to TRBJ2-1; D not resolved. Between the trimmed V and J ends, which lost 8 bases and 4 bases, there was a span of 12 bases. CDR3 length equals 12 residues. Germline V gene lookup returns CDR1 SQVTM and CDR2 ANQGSEA. The DNA of the CDR3 is TGCAGCCTTAGGGCCTCTTACAATGAGCAGTTCTTC. This encodes CSLRASYNEQFF.

V and J are TRBV7-2 and TRBJ2-3; TRBD2 agrees at 7 bases. Germline V CDR1 and CDR2: SGHTA, FQGNSA. Germline trimming cut 3 bases from V and 6 bases from J; bases unmatched to any gene: 6. The CDR3 is made up of 14 amino acids. The CDR3 DNA reads TGTGCCAGCAGCTTCCGCGGGGGAATGGATACGCAGTATTTT. Encoded protein: CASSFRGGMDTQYF.

The chain carries TRBV28 and TRBJ2-7, with 10 bases lining up with TRBD1. CDR1 and CDR2 from the germline V gene are MDHEN and SYDVKM. The CDR3 contains 16 residues. The J segment lost 0 bases and the V segment lost 6 bases, leaving 8 bases of the junction unmatched. Written as DNA, the CDR3 is TGTGCCAGCAGACCGGGACAGGGGATCTTCTCCTACGAGCAGTACTTC. Amino acids: CASRPGQGIFSYEQYF.

J is TRBJ2-1 and V is TRBV20-1; 11 nucleotides agree with TRBD2. With V trimmed by 3 bases and J by 0 bases, 4 bases remained unmatched. Germline values: CDR1 DFQATT, CDR2 SNEGSKA (reference sequence). The CDR3 covers 16 residues. The CDR3 sequence is CSASLAGGSSYNEQFF. The CDR3 region has the DNA TGCAGTGCTAGTTTAGCGGGGGGGAGCTCCTACAATGAGCAGTTCTTC.

The chain combines TRBV10-3 with TRBJ2-7; 11 bases map to TRBD2. The CDR3 runs 17 residues. Trimming removed 8 bases from V and 2 bases from J; junction bases left unmatched: 14. Germline CDR1 ENHRY, CDR2 SYGVKD. This CDR3 is CAIPPGRLAGNPYEQYF. CDR3 in DNA: TGTGCCATCCCTCCTGGGAGACTAGCGGGGAATCCCTACGAGCAGTACTTC.

This clonotype was observed many times. V is TRBV4-3 and J is TRBJ2-1; D unclear. The germline gives CDR1 LGHNA, CDR2 YSLEER. This CDR3 is 13 amino acids long. The V end lost 1 base, the J end lost 8 bases, and 9 bases lay between the germline ends. The CDR3 sequence: CASSQGPGHEQFF. CDR3 sequence (DNA): TGCGCCAGCAGCCAAGGCCCCGGCCATGAGCAGTTCTTC.

This clonotype was detected only a few times. The V gene is TRBV6-1, the J gene TRBJ2-5; D remains unclear. The CDR3 contains 11 residues. Trimming removed 2 bases at V and 8 bases at J, with 6 bases between. Germline-derived CDR1 and CDR2 are MNHNS and SASEGT. In DNA form, the CDR3 reads TGTGCCAGCAGTGAACCTGCAACCCAGTACTTC. Translated: CASSEPATQYF.

This clonotype showed up many times. This sequence joins TRBV27 and TRBJ1-2; D unclear. This CDR3 has 13 amino acids. Between the trimmed V and J ends, which lost 6 bases and 4 bases, there was a span of 12 bases. The germline V gene encodes CDR1 MNHEY and CDR2 SMNVEV (reference sequence). The CDR3 reads CASSPGYRYGYTF. In DNA, the CDR3 is TGTGCCAGCAGCCCCGGTTACCGCTATGGCTACACCTTC.

Many counts were recorded for this clonotype. The V call is TRBV2, the J call TRBJ2-3; 7 bases align to TRBD2. V was clipped by 6 bases and J by 1 base; unmatched bases: 4. The CDR3 has 14 amino acids. CDR1 and CDR2 from the germline V gene are SNHLY and FYNNEI. As DNA, the CDR3 is TGTGCCAGCAGCCCGGGGAGGGGCACAGATACGCAGTATTTT. Translated: CASSPGRGTDTQYF.

Many counts were recorded for this clonotype. The chain joins TRBV6-6 to TRBJ1-5; TRBD1 matches 10 bases. Per the germline V gene, CDR1 is MNHNY and CDR2 is SVGAGI (reference sequence). J was trimmed by 6 bases and V by 6 bases; bases with no gene match: 8. This CDR3 contains 15 residues. Here the CDR3 reads CASRGNRDRGQPQHF. The CDR3 region has the DNA TGTGCCAGCAGAGGAAACCGGGACAGGGGTCAGCCCCAGCATTTT.

This chain links TRBV24-1 with TRBJ2-5; TRBD1 aligns across 7 bases. Germline V gene lookup returns CDR1 KGHDR and CDR2 SFDVKD. Trimming took 2 bases from V and 5 from J; bases not matched to a gene: 4. This CDR3 is 14 amino acids long. The CDR3 reads CATSDSGGRETQYF. The CDR3 DNA is TGTGCCACCAGTGATTCAGGGGGAAGGGAGACCCAGTACTTC.

This clonotype appeared many times. This chain uses TRBV7-3 with TRBJ2-1; D remains unclear. The V gene lost 0 bases and the J gene lost 0 bases, with 6 bases spanning the gap. This CDR3 is 15 amino acids long. Germline-derived CDR1 and CDR2 are SGHTA and FQGTGA. Here the CDR3 reads CASSLTATSYNEQFF. The CDR3, as DNA: TGTGCCAGCAGCTTAACGGCCACCTCCTACAATGAGCAGTTCTTC.

This clonotype was seen more than once but under ten times. The gene calls are TRBV4-2 and TRBJ2-1; 15 bases are a match to TRBD2. CDR1 is LGHNA and CDR2 is YNFKEQ in the germline V gene. There are 16 residues in the CDR3. After removal of 3 bases from V and 9 bases from J, the junction contained 6 bases not matched to a gene. The CDR3 sequence: CASSQEGLAGGIEQFF. DNA for the CDR3: TGTGCCAGCAGCCAGGAGGGACTAGCGGGGGGCATTGAGCAGTTCTTC.

The chain links TRBV28 to TRBJ2-3; possible D gene TRBD2, 6 bases. The V gene's germline CDR1 is MDHEN and CDR2 SYDVKM. The CDR3 spans 15 residues. Trimming cost V 6 bases and J 2 bases, with 15 bases left between them. This CDR3 is CASREGLVSTDTQYF. The CDR3 DNA reads as TGTGCCAGCAGGGAGGGTCTGGTCTCCACAGATACGCAGTATTTT.

In its sample, this clonotype was seen many times. The chain has TRBV19 and TRBJ1-5; D unclear. The CDR3 is 14 amino acids. V dropped 3 bases and J dropped 3 bases, with 9 bases sitting between them. Germline assignment: CDR1 LNHDA and CDR2 SQIVND (reference sequence). The CDR3 nucleotides are TGTGCCAGTAGTATGGTCGGCCCCAATCAGCCCCAGCATTTT. Protein sequence: CASSMVGPNQPQHF.

In this sample, this clonotype turned up many times. The chain recombines TRBV18 with TRBJ1-5, with a tentative D call TRBD1 (5 bases). Per the germline V gene, CDR1 is KGHSH and CDR2 is LQKENI. The CDR3 is made up of 16 amino acids. V dropped 3 bases and J dropped 3 bases, with 15 bases sitting between them. Here the CDR3 DNA reads TGTGCCAGCTCACCCTGGGACGGGAATTTCAATCAGCCCCAGCATTTT. Translation gives CASSPWDGNFNQPQHF.

This clonotype was observed many times. The gene calls are TRBV18 and TRBJ1-1, with 11 bases identical to TRBD1. J gave up 4 bases and V 6 bases, and 10 bases lay outside the gene matches. The CDR3 sequence is 16 residues long. Per the germline V gene, CDR1 is KGHSH and CDR2 is LQKENI. This CDR3 reads CASSQISGQGATEAFF. The CDR3 DNA reads as TGTGCCAGCTCCCAAATATCTGGACAGGGGGCCACTGAAGCTTTCTTT.